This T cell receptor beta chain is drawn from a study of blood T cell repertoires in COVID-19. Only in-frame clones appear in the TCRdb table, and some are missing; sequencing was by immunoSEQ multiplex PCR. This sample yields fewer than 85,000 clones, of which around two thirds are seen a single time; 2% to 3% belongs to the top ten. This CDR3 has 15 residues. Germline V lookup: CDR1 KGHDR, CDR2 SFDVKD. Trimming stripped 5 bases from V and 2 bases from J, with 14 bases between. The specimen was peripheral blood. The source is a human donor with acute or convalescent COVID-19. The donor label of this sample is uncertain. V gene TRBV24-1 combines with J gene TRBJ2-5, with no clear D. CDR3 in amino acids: CATSAVGSGQETQYF. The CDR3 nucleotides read TGTGCCACCAGTGCCGTCGGTTCCGGTCAAGAGACCCAGTACTTC.